This T cell receptor (beta chain) was sequenced for a study of T cell responses to AZD1222 COVID-19 vaccine. This clone showed up just once. Antigen: not known. General study points: Repertoire sampling occurred only after the peak T cell response. Only a handful of AZD1222 recipients, roughly 6 in all, had baseline seropositivity. Targeting of unmutated variant regions was reportedly seen in nearly half of spike-specific TCRs. White British people made up most donors, females outnumbered males, and clonal diversity was possibly underestimated.

Produced via immunoSEQ multiplex PCR; TCRdb's table is partial and in-frame only. The sample has roughly 150,000 clones; about 88% are singletons. This clonotype originated in an adult who received the AZD1222 COVID-19 vaccine. Sequenced material: peripheral blood, taken 28 days after the second AZD1222 dose.

DNA for the CDR3: TGTGCCAGCTCACCCTCGGGGGCCAACGAGCAGTACTTC. Its protein is CASSPSGANEQYF. The chain uses TRBV18 and TRBJ2-7, with D tentatively TRBD1 or TRBD2 (6 bases each). The CDR3 loop spans 13 amino acids. The V and J ends lost 3 bases and 5 bases respectively, with 11 bases between them. Germline V gives CDR1 KGHSH, CDR2 LQKENI.